Sequencing of this TCR beta chain was carried out in a study of graft-versus-host responses after intestinal transplantation. Study at large: Recipients had transplants, and these were multivisceral, liver-intestinal, or isolated intestinal. Anti-thymocyte globulin induction was given to all recipients, followed by tacrolimus and steroids for about 3 years.

Assay: immunoSEQ multiplex PCR; the TCRdb copy retains only in-frame clones and omits some. The sample lists about 94,000 clones, roughly nine tenths seen once, with about 0.45% in the top ten. Concerning this clone itself: Its target is not known.

Germline V gene data show CDR1 as MNHEY and CDR2 as SVGAGI. V was clipped by 5 bases and J by 4 bases, with 13 bases between them. This CDR3 comprises 14 residues. General study findings and limits: Declines in HvG clones occurring early post-transplant were associated with peak circulating GvH clone levels.

V usage is TRBV6-5 and J usage is TRBJ2-3; perhaps TRBD1 as D (5 bases). The material sequenced was unstimulated CD8+ T cells sorted from spleen or lymph node cells, taken before intestinal transplant. This receptor was identified in a human donor who received an intestinal transplant. The CDR3 reads CASSPERGADTQYF. The CDR3 nucleotides read TGTGCCAGCAGTCCCGAAAGGGGCGCAGATACGCAGTATTTT.